This T cell receptor beta chain is from a study of blood T cells in healthy people across ages. PCR was performed a second time for about 6 to 12 cycles using a sample-barcoded 5' primer and a J-beta primer mix. One entry per CDR3 protein, called by TCRdb with MiXCR from the 5' RACE reads. The sample shows about 730,000 distinct CDR3 sequences, 40% to 45% of them seen only once. This clonotype was sampled from a woman aged 55 to 70 in good health. Sequencing was performed on blood.

Here the CDR3 DNA reads TGTGCCACCTGCCGGGGACAGGGGGGCAATGAGCAGTTCTTC. Its protein product is CATCRGQGGNEQFF. The chain links TRBV12-3 or TRBV12-4 to TRBJ2-1, with 11 bases matching TRBD1. With 10 bases clipped from V and 6 bases from J, the junction kept 8 bases outside the gene matches. The CDR3 has 14 residues.